The clone carrying this T cell receptor beta chain was observed at least ten times. The antigen is not known. In building TCR beta libraries, iRepertoire HTBI primers were used together with Arm-PCR of CDR3 regions. TCRdb processed the multiplex PCR reads anew with MiXCR; each CDR3 protein has one entry. The table lists around 450,000 distinct CDR3 sequences, around 15% of them singletons. Stated time point: newly diagnosed GD, antithyroid drugs for less than 3 months. PBMC RNA served as the TCR library source. The data belong to a study of regulatory T cells in long-lasting Graves disease. Whole-study findings and limits: Persistent Graves' cases showed lower TCR diversity than newly diagnosed cases. The study examined only peripheral blood, not thyroid tissue.

This same sample was also part of a study on T cells in Graves' hyperthyroidism and ophthalmopathy. According to that study: Calling Graves' hyperthyroidism stable meant ophthalmopathy did not progress within 18 months. When the TCR CDR3 underwent first-round RT-PCR, the HTBI primer set was used.

Here the sequenced sample was peripheral blood mononuclear cells (PBMCs), taken at new diagnosis, from a patient treated with antithyroid drugs. This TCR came from a man aged 35-49 years with Graves disease.

In DNA, the CDR3 is TGTGCCAGCAGCTTGGGACTAGTCGTGGAGACCCAGTACTTC. It encodes CASSLGLVVETQYF. J is TRBJ2-5 and V is TRBV11-3, with 8 bases matching TRBD2. The CDR3 length is 14 residues. V gave up 3 bases and J gave up 5 bases; unmatched junction bases: 5. Germline loops: CDR1 SGHNT, CDR2 YENEEA.